This T cell receptor beta chain is drawn from a study of graft-versus-host responses after intestinal transplantation. Overall study: All of the recipients had induction that used anti-thymocyte globulin, then tacrolimus and steroids for two to four years.

The assay was immunoSEQ multiplex PCR, and TCRdb's table has in-frame clones only and misses some. Of some 62,000 clones listed, over 90% were seen once; the top ten hold around 1.7%. About this clone: Its antigen is unknown.

This CDR3 region has 14 residues. Germline V gene sequence: CDR1 SGDLS, CDR2 YYNGEE. The ends were cut back, 3 bases at V and 1 base at J, with 8 bases in the middle. Study outcomes and limitations: Some patients had graft-donor T cell macrochimerism. In their allografts, the ratios of graft-versus-host to host-versus-graft T cell clones were high.

This chain connects TRBV9 to TRBJ2-1, with D maybe TRBD1 (5 bases). This receptor was identified in a human donor who was the organ donor for an intestinal transplant. The sequenced sample was unstimulated CD8+ T cells sorted from spleen or lymph node cells, obtained before transplant. The CDR3 DNA reads as TGTGCCAGCAGCGGACAGATTTCCTACAATGAGCAGTTCTTC. The encoded protein is CASSGQISYNEQFF. Full variable domain (outside the CDR3, taken from reference TRBV9 and TRBJ2-1): DSGVTQTPKHLITATGQRVTLRCSPRSGDLSVYWYQQSLDQGLQFLIQYYNGEERAKGNILERFSAQQFPDLHSELNLSSLELGDSALYFCASSGQISYNEQFFGPGTRLTVL.